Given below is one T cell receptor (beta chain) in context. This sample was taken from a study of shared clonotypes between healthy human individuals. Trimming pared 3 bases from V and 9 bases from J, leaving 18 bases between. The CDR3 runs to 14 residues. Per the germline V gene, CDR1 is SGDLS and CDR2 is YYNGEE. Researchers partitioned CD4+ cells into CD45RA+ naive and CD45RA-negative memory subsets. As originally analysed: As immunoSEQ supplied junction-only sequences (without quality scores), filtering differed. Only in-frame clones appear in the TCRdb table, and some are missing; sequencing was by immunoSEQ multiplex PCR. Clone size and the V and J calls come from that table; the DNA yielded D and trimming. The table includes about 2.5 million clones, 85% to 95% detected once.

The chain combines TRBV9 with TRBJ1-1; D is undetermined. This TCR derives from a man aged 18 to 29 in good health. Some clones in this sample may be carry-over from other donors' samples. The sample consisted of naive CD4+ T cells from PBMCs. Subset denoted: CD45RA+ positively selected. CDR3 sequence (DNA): TGTGCCAGCAGCGGGTCCAATTGGGAGGGTAAAGCTTTCTTT. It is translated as CASSGSNWEGKAFF. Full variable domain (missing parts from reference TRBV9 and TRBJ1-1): DSGVTQTPKHLITATGQRVTLRCSPRSGDLSVYWYQQSLDQGLQFLIQYYNGEERAKGNILERFSAQQFPDLHSELNLSSLELGDSALYFCASSGSNWEGKAFFGQGTRLTVV.